This T cell receptor (beta chain) came from a study of T cells in Graves' hyperthyroidism and ophthalmopathy. Germline CDR1 SNHLY, CDR2 FYNNEI. The CDR3 length is 14 residues. Trimming cost V 4 bases and J 2 bases, with 9 bases left between them. This clonotype was observed at least ten times. Its antigen is unidentified. The study, taken as a whole, reports: Most thyroid clonotypes that were expanded above 0.001 also turned up in blood. A median about 6.5 months before onset, the model predicted ophthalmopathy.

Ophthalmopathy patients had moderate-to-severe active disease, CAS ≥3, NOSPECS ≥4, and disease duration under 3 months. Cells are PBMCs isolated from around 10 ml of fresh blood. RNA transcripts were the template for amplifying TCR beta CDR3 regions. The HTBI primer set drove a first-round RT-PCR of the TCR CDR3. TCRdb re-analysed the multiplex PCR reads in MiXCR, keeping a single row per CDR3 protein. This sample has roughly 560,000 distinct CDR3 sequences, with over 12% found just once. The sample comprised blood. The TCR comes from a woman in her 40s with Graves' ophthalmopathy. V gene TRBV2 combines with J gene TRBJ1-3, with D unclear. CDR3: CASSGAEAGNTIYF. In nucleotides, the CDR3 is TGTGCCAGCAGTGGTGCCGAGGCTGGAAACACCATATATTTT.